This T cell receptor (beta chain) was found in a study of blood T cell repertoires in COVID-19. As for the study in general: Spain, Italy and the United States supplied samples that represented acute and convalescent COVID-19.

Produced via immunoSEQ multiplex PCR; TCRdb's table is partial and in-frame only. The sample carries 270,000 or so clones, roughly 84% recorded once. The source is a woman aged 18-29 years with acute or convalescent COVID-19. The sample was peripheral blood.

CDR3 DNA: TGTGCCAGCAGTTACTCAGGGAGCTCCTATAATTCACCCCTCCACTTT. Protein product: CASSYSGSSYNSPLHF. This chain joins TRBV6-5 and TRBJ1-6; no clear D gene. The germline gives CDR1 MNHEY, CDR2 SVGAGI. CDR3 size: 16 residues. V was trimmed by 0 bases and J by 0 bases, leaving 6 bases between them.